This TCR beta chain came from a study of cytomegalovirus exposure and HLA in healthy donors. Trimming shortened V by 1 base and J by 8 bases, and 11 bases separated the two germline ends. Germline V gene data show CDR1 as SGHDN and CDR2 as FVKESK. The CDR3 sequence is 13 residues long. The PCR ran on 60 Vbeta and 13 Jbeta primers. Sequenced by immunoSEQ multiplex PCR; TCRdb stores in-frame clones only, minus some. The sample yields about 180,000 clones, about 85% seen once. This sequence joins TRBV14 and TRBJ1-1, with D possibly being TRBD1 (5 bases). Sequencing was carried out using PBMCs. The clonotype was recovered from a girl aged 5-17 years in good health and CMV-seropositive. The CDR3 protein is CASSQGGSREAFF. CDR3 DNA: TGTGCCAGCAGCCAAGGGGGCAGCCGGGAAGCTTTCTTT.